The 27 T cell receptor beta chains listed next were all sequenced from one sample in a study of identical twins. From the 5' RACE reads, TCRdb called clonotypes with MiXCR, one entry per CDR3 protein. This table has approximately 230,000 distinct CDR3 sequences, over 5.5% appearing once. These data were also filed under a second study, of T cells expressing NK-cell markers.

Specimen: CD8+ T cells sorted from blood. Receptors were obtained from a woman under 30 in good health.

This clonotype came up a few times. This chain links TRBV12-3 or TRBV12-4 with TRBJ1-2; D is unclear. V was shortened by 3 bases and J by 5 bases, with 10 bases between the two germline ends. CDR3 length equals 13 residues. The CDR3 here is CASSFDPGYGYTF. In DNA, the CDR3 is TGTGCCAGCAGTTTTGACCCGGGGTATGGCTACACCTTC.

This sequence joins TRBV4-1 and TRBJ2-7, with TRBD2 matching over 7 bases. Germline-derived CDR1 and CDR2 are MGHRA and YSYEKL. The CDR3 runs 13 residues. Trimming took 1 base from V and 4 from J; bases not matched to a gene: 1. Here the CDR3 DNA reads TGCGCCAGCAGCCAAGGTAGCGGGTACGAGCAGTACTTC. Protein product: CASSQGSGYEQYF.

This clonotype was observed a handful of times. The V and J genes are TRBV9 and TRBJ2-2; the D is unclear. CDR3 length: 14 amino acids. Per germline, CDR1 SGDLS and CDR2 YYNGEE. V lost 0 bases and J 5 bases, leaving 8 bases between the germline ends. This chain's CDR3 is CASSVELLTGELFF. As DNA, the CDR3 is TGTGCCAGCAGCGTAGAACTACTAACCGGGGAGCTGTTTTTT.

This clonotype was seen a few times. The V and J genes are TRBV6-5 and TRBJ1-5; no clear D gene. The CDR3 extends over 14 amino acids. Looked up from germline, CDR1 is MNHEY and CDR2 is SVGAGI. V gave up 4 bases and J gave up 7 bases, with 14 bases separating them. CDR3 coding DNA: TGTGCCAGCAGTTCGACGAGGGTAGGACAGCCCCAGCATTTT. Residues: CASSSTRVGQPQHF.

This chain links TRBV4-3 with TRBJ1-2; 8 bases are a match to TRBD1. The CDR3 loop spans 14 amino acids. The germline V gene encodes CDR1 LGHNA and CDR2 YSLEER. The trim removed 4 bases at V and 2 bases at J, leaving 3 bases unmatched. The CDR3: CASSPWTGNYGYTF. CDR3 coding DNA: TGCGCCAGCAGCCCATGGACAGGGAACTATGGCTACACCTTC.

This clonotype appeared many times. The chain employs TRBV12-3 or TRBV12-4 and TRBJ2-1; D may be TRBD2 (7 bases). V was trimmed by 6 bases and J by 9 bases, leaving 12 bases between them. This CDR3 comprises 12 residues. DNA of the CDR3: TGTGCCAGCAGGGGGGGGCGGTTTGAGCAGTTCTTC. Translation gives CASRGGRFEQFF.

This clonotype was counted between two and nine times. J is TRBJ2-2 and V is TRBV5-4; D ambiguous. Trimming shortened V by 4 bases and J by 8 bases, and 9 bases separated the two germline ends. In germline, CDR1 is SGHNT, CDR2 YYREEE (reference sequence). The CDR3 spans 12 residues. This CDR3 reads CASSLRWGELFF. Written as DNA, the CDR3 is TGTGCCAGCAGCCTACGATGGGGGGAGCTGTTTTTT.

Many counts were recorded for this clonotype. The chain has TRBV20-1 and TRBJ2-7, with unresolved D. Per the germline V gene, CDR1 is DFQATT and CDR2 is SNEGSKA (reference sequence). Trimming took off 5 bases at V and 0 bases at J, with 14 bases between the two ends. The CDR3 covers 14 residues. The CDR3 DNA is TGCAGTGCTCCCTCCCCAGTGCTCTCCTACGAGCAGTACTTC. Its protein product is CSAPSPVLSYEQYF.

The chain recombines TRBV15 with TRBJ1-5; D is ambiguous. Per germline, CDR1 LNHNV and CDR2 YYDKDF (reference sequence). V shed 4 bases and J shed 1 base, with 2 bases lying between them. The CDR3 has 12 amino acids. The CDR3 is CATSKSNQPQHF. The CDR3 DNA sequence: TGTGCCACCAGCAAGAGCAATCAGCCCCAGCATTTT.

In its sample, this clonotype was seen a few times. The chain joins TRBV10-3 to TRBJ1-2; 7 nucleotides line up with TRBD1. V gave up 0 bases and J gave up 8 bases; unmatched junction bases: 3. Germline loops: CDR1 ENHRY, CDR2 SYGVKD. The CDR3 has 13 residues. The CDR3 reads CAISESTGRGYTF. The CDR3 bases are TGTGCCATCAGTGAGTCGACAGGGAGAGGCTACACCTTC.

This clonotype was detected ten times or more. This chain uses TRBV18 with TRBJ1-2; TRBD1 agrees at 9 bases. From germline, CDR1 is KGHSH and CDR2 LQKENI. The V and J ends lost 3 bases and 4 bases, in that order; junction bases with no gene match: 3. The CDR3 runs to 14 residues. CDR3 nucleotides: TGTGCCAGCTCACCGGGACAGGGTTTCTATGGCTACACCTTC. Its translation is CASSPGQGFYGYTF.

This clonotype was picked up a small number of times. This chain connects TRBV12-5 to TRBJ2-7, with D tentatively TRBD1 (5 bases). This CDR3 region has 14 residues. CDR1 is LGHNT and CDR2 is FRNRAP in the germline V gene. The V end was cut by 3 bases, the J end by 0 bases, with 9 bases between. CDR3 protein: CASGFDRNSYEQYF. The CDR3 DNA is TGTGCTAGTGGTTTTGACAGAAACTCCTACGAGCAGTACTTC.

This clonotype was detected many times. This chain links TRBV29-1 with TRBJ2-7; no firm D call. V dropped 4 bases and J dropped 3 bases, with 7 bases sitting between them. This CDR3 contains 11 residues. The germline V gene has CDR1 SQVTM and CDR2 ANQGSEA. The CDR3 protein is CSVVWGYEQYF. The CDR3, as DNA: TGCAGCGTTGTATGGGGCTACGAGCAGTACTTC.

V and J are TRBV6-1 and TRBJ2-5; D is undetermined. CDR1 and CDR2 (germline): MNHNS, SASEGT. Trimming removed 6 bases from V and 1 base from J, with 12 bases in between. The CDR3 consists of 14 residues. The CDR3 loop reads CASSPLTPQETQYF. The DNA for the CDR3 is TGTGCCAGCAGCCCCTTGACTCCCCAAGAGACCCAGTACTTC.

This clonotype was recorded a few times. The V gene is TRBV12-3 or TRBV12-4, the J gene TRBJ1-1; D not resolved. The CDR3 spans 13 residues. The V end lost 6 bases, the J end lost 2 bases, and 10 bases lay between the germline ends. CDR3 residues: CASSPSPNTEAFF. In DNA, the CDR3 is TGTGCCAGCAGCCCGAGTCCCAACACTGAAGCTTTCTTT.

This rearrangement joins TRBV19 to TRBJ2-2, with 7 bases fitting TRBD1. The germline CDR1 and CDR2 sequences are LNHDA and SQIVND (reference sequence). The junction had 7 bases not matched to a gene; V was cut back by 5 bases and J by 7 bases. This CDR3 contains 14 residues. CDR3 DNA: TGTGCCAGTAGTGCCGACAGGGTCCACGGGGAGCTGTTTTTT. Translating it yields CASSADRVHGELFF.

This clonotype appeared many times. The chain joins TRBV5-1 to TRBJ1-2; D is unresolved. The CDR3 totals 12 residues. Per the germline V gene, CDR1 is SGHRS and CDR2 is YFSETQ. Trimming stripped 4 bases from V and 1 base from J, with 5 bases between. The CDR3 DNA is TGCGCCAGCAGCGACGGTAACTATGGCTACACCTTC. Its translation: CASSDGNYGYTF.

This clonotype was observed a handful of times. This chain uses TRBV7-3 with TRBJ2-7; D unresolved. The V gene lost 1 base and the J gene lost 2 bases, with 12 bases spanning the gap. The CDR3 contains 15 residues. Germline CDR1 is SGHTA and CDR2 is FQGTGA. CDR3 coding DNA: TGTGCCAGCAGCTTAAATCCAGGCTATACCTACGAGCAGTACTTC. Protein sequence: CASSLNPGYTYEQYF. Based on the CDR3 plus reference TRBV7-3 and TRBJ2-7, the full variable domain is GAGVSQTPSNKVTEKGKYVELRCDPISGHTALYWYRQSLGQGPEFLIYFQGTGAADDSGLPNDRFFAVRPEGSVSTLKIQRTERGDSAVYLCASSLNPGYTYEQYFGPGTRLTVT.

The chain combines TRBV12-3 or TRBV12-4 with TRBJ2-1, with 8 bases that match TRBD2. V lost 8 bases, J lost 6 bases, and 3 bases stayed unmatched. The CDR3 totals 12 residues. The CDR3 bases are TGTGCCAGCGGGACTAGTCTCAATGAGCAGTTCTTC. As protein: CASGTSLNEQFF.

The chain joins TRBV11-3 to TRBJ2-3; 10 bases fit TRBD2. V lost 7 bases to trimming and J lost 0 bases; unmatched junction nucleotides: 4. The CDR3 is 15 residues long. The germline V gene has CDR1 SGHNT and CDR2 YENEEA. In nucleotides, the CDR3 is TGTGCCAGCACCTGGACTAGCGGAAGCACAGATACGCAGTATTTT. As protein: CASTWTSGSTDTQYF. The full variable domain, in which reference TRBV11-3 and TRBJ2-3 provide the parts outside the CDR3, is EAGVVQSPRYKIIEKKQPVAFWCNPISGHNTLYWYLQNLGQGPELLIRYENEEAVDDSQLPKDRFSAERLKGVDSTLKIQPAELGDSAVYLCASTWTSGSTDTQYFGPGTRLTVL.

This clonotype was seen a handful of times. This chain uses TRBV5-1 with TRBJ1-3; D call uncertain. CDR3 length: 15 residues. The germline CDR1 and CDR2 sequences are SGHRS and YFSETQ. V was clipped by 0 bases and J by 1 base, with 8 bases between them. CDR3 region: CASSLEGTSGNTIYF. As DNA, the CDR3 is TGCGCCAGCAGCTTGGAGGGAACGTCTGGAAACACCATATATTTT. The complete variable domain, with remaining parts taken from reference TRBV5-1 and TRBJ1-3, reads KAGVTQTPRYLIKTRGQQVTLSCSPISGHRSVSWYQQTPGQGLQFLFEYFSETQRNKGNFPGRFSGRQFSNSRSEMNVSTLELGDSALYLCASSLEGTSGNTIYFGEGSWLTVV.

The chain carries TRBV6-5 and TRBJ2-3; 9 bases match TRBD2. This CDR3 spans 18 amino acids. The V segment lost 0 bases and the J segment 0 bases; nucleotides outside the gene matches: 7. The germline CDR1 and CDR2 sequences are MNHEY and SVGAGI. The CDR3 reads CASSYSTSGNPSTDTQYF. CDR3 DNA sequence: TGTGCCAGCAGTTACTCGACTAGCGGAAACCCTAGCACAGATACGCAGTATTTT.

The CDR3 nucleotides are TGCGCCAGCAGCCCGGGACTAGCGGTTAACAATGAGCAGTTCTTC. Translation gives CASSPGLAVNNEQFF. The chain combines TRBV5-1 with TRBJ2-1; 11 bases fit TRBD2. V gave up 4 bases and J gave up 5 bases; unmatched junction bases: 5. The CDR3 spans 15 residues. Germline loops: CDR1 SGHRS, CDR2 YFSETQ.

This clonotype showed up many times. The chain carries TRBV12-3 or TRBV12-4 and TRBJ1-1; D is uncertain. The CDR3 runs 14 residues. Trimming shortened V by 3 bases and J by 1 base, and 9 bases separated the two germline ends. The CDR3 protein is CASSFSGTNTEAFF. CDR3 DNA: TGTGCCAGCAGTTTTTCTGGCACGAACACTGAAGCTTTCTTT.

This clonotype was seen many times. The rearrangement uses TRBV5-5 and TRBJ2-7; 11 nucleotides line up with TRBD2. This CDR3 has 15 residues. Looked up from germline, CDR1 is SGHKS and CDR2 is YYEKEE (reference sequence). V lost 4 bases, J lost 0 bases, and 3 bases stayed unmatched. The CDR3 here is CASSKTSGSSYEQYF. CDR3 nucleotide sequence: TGTGCCAGCAGCAAAACTAGCGGGAGCTCCTACGAGCAGTACTTC.

The CDR3 coding sequence is TGTGCCAGCAGTTCTCGCGGGGTGGAGCAGTACTTC. It specifies CASSSRGVEQYF. V usage is TRBV6-5 and J usage is TRBJ2-7; possibly TRBD2 for D (6 bases). From germline, CDR1 is MNHEY and CDR2 SVGAGI. V was cut by 4 bases and J by 7 bases, with 11 bases left in between. The CDR3 has 12 amino acids.

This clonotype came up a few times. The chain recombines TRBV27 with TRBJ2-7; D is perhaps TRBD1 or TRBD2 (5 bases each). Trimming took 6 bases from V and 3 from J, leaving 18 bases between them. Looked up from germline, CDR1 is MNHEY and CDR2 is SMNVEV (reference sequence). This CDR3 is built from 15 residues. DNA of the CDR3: TGTGCCAGCAGCCCTCCGGGACGGATTAGCTACGAGCAGTACTTC. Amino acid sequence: CASSPPGRISYEQYF.